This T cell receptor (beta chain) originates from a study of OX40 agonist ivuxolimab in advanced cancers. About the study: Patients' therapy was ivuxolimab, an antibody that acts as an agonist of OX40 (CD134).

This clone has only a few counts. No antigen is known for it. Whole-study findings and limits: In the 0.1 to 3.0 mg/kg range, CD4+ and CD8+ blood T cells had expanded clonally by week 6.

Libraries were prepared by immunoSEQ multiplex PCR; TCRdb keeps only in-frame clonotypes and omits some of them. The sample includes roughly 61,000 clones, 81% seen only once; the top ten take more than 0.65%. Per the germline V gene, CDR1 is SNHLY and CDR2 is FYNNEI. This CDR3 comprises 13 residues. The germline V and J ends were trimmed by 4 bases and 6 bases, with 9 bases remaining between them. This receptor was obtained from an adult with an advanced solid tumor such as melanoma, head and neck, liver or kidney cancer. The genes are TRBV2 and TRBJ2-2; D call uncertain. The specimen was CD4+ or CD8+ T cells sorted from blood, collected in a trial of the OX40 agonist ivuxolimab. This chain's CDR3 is CASSAARAGELFF. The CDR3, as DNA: TGTGCCAGCAGTGCTGCTAGGGCCGGGGAGCTGTTTTTT.